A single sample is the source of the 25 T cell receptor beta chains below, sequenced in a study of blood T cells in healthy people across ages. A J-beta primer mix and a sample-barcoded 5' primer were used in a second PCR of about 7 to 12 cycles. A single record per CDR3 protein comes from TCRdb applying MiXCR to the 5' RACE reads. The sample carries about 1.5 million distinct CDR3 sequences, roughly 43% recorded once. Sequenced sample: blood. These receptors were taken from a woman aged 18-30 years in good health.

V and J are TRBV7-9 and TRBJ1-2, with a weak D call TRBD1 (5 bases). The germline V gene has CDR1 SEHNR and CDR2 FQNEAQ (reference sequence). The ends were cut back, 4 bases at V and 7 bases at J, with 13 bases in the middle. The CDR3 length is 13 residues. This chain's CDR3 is CASSSGLPPGYTF. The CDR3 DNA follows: TGTGCCAGCAGCTCGGGACTTCCCCCTGGCTACACCTTC.

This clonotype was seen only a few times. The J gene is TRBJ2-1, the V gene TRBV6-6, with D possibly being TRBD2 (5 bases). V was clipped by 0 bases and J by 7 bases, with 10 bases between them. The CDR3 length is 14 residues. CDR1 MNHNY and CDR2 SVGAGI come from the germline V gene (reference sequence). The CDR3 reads CASSYSRERNEQFF. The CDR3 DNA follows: TGTGCCAGCAGTTACTCGAGGGAGCGAAATGAGCAGTTCTTC.

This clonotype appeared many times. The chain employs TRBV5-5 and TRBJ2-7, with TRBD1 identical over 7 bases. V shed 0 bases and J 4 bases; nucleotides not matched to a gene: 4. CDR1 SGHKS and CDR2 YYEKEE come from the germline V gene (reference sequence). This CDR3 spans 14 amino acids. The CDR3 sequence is CASSLAGTDYEQYF. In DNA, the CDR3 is TGTGCCAGCAGCTTGGCCGGGACAGATTACGAGCAGTACTTC.

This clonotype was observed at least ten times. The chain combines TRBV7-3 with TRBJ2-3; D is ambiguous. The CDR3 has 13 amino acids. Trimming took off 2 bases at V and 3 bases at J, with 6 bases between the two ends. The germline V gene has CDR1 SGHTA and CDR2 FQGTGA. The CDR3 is CASSLFETDTQYF. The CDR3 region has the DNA TGTGCCAGCAGCTTATTTGAAACAGATACGCAGTATTTT.

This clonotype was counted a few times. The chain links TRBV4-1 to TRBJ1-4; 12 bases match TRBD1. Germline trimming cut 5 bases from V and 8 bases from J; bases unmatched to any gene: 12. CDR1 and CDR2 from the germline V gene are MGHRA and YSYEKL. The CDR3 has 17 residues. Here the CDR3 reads CASSMSRDRGLEEKLFF. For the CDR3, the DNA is TGCGCCAGCAGCATGTCCCGGGACAGGGGGCTGGAGGAAAAACTGTTTTTT.

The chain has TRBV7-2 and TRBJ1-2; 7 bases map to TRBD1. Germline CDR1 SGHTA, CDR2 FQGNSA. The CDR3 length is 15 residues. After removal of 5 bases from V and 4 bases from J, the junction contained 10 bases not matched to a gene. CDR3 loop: CASSEGTEGGYGYTF. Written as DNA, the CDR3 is TGTGCCAGCAGCGAAGGGACAGAGGGCGGCTATGGCTACACCTTC.

The CDR3 nucleotides are TGCGCCAGCACCTGGACTAGCGGGGGGCCATCCCGCGAGACCCAGTACTTC. It translates to CASTWTSGGPSRETQYF. The genes are TRBV5-1 and TRBJ2-5; TRBD2 matches 14 bases. J gave up 5 bases and V 6 bases, and 12 bases lay outside the gene matches. Germline V gene sequence: CDR1 SGHRS, CDR2 YFSETQ. The CDR3 totals 17 residues.

The CDR3 reads CASSFQDWLNEQFF. The CDR3, as DNA: TGTGCCAGCAGCTTCCAGGACTGGCTCAATGAGCAGTTCTTC. This chain uses TRBV7-9 with TRBJ2-1, with D perhaps matching TRBD2 (5 bases). This CDR3 is built from 14 residues. CDR1 and CDR2 from the germline V gene are SEHNR and FQNEAQ (reference sequence). V was pared by 3 bases and J by 6 bases, with 12 bases between. Using reference TRBV7-9 and TRBJ2-1 for the parts outside the CDR3, the full variable domain is DTGVSQNPRHKITKRGQNVTFRCDPISEHNRLYWYRQTLGQGPEFLTYFQNEAQLEKSRLLSDRFSAERPKGSFSTLEIQRTEQGDSAMYLCASSFQDWLNEQFFGPGTRLTVL.

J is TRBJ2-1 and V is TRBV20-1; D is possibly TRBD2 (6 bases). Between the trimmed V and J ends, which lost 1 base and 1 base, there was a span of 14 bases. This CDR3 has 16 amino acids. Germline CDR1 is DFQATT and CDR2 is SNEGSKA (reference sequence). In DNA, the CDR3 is TGCAGTGCTAGAGCCGCCGTGGGGGGATCCTACAATGAGCAGTTCTTC. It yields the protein CSARAAVGGSYNEQFF.

The CDR3 is CASSSRTGFNYGYTF. CDR3 sequence (DNA): TGCGCCAGCAGCTCTCGGACAGGGTTTAACTATGGCTACACCTTC. J is TRBJ1-2 and V is TRBV5-1, with TRBD1 matching over 8 bases. CDR1 and CDR2 from the germline V gene are SGHRS and YFSETQ. J gave up 1 base and V 3 bases, and 5 bases lay outside the gene matches. This CDR3 has 15 amino acids.

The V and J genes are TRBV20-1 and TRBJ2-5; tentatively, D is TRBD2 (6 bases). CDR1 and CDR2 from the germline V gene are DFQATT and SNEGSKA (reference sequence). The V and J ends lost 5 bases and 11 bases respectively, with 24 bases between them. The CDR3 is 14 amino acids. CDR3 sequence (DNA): TGCAGTGCTGGTCCCGGCGGGATAGGGAGAGAGCAGTACTTC. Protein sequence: CSAGPGGIGREQYF.

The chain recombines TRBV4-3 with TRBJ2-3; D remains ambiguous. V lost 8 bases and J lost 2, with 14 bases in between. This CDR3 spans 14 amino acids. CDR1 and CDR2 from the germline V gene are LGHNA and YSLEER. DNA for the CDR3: TGCGCCAGCGGCCCCCAGTGGGACACAGATACGCAGTATTTT. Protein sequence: CASGPQWDTDTQYF.

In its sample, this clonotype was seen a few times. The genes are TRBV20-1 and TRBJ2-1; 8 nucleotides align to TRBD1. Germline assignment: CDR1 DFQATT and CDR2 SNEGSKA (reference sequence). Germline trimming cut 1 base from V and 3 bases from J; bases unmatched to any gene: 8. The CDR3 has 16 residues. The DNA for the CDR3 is TGCAGTGCTAGAGGGATAGGACAGGGTGGCTACAATGAGCAGTTCTTC. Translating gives CSARGIGQGGYNEQFF.

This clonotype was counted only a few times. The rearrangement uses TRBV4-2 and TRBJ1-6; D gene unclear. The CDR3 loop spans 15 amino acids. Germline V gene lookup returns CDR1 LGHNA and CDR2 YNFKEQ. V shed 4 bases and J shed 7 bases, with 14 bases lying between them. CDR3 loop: CASSRGGLLNSPLHF. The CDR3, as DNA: TGTGCCAGCAGCCGCGGAGGACTGCTAAATTCACCCCTCCACTTT.

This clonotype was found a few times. For the CDR3, the DNA is TGCAGCGTAACTGACCCGAACTACGAGCAGTACTTC. This codes for CSVTDPNYEQYF. J is TRBJ2-7 and V is TRBV29-1; D uncertain. CDR3 length: 12 residues. Germline V gene sequence: CDR1 SQVTM, CDR2 ANQGSEA. V was trimmed by 6 bases and J by 3 bases, leaving 12 bases between them.

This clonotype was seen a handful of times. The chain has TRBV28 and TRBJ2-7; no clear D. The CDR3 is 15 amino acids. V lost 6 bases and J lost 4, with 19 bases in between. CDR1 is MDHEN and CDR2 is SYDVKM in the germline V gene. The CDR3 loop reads CASSPPGSPLYEQYF. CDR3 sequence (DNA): TGTGCCAGCAGCCCTCCAGGAAGTCCCTTATACGAGCAGTACTTC.

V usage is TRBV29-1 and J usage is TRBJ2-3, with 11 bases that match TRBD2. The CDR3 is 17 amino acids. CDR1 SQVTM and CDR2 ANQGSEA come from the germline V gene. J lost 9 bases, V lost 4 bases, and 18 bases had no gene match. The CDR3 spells CSVVWGGLAEIRRTQYF. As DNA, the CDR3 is TGCAGCGTTGTCTGGGGGGGACTAGCGGAGATAAGACGAACGCAGTATTTT.

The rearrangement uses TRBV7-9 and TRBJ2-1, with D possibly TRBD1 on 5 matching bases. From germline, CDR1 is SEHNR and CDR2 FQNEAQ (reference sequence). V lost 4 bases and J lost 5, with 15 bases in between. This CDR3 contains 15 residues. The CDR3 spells CASSSPVLTDNEQFF. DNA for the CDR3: TGTGCCAGCAGCTCCCCAGTGCTGACAGACAATGAGCAGTTCTTC.

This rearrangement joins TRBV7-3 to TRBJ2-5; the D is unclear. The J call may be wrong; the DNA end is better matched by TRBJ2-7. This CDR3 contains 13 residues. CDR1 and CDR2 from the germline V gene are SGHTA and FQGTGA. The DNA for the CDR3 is TGTGCCAGCAGCTTAACGGGTCGACACGAGCAGTACTTC. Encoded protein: CASSLTGRHEQYF.

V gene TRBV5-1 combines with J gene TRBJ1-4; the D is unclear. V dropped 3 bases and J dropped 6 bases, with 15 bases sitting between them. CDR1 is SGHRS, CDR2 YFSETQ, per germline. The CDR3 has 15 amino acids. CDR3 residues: CASSSVGGRDEKLFF. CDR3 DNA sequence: TGCGCCAGCAGCTCGGTCGGCGGCCGGGATGAAAAACTGTTTTTT.

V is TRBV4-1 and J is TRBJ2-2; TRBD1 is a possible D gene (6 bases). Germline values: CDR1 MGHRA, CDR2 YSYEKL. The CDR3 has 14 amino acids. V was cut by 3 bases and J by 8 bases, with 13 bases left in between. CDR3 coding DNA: TGCGCCAGCAGCCATGGGGACAACTTTGGGGAGCTGTTTTTT. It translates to CASSHGDNFGELFF.

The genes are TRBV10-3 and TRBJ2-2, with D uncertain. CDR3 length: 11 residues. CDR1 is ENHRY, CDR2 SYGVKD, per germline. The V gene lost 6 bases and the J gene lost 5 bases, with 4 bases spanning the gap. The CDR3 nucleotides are TGTGCCATCAGGGGTACCGGGGAGCTGTTTTTT. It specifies CAIRGTGELFF.

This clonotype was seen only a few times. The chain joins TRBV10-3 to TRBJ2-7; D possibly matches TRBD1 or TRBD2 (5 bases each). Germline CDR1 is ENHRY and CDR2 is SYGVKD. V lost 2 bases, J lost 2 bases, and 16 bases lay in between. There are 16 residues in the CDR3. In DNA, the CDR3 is TGTGCCATCAGTGAGACCAGGGACCCCGCCACCTACGAGCAGTACTTC. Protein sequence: CAISETRDPATYEQYF.

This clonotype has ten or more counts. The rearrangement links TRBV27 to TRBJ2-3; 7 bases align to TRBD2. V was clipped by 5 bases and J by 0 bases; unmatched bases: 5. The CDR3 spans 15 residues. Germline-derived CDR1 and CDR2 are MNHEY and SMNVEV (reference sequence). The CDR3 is CASSTRGGSTDTQYF. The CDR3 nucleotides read TGTGCCAGCAGTACCCGCGGGGGAAGCACAGATACGCAGTATTTT.

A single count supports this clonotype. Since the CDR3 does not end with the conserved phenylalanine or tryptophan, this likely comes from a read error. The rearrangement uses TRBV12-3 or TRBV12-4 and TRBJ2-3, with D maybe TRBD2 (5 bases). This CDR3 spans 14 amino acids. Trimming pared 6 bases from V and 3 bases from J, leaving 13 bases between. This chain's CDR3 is CASRAGVQTDTQYS. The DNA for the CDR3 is TGTGCCAGCAGAGCCGGGGTACAGACAGATACGCAGTATTCT.